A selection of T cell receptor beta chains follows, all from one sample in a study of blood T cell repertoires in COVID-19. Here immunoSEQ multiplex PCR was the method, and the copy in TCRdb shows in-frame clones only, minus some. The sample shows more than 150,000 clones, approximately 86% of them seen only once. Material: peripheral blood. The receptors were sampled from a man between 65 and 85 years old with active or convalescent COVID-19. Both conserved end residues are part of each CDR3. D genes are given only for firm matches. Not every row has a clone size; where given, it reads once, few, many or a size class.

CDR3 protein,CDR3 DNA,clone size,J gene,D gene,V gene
CASRKTAAEKLFF,TGTGCCAGCAGAAAAACAGCGGCTGAAAAACTGTTTTTT,NA,TRBJ1-4,NA,TRBV7-9
CASSTGFTGELFF,TGTGCCAGTAGTACAGGGTTCACCGGGGAGCTGTTTTTT,NA,TRBJ2-2,NA,TRBV24-1
CASSTDRGRLRQYF,TGTGCCAGCAGTACGGACAGGGGTCGTCTCAGGCAGTATTTT,NA,TRBJ2-3,TRBD1,TRBV6-5
CASSPQVPPYEQYF,TGTGCCAGCAGTCCTCAGGTCCCCCCCTACGAGCAGTACTTC,NA,TRBJ2-7,NA,TRBV27
CASSTDRGGNQPQHF,TGTGCCAGCAGCACAGACAGGGGGGGCAATCAGCCCCAGCATTTT,NA,TRBJ1-5,TRBD1,TRBV7-8
CASSKQTNYGYTF,TGCGCCAGCAGCAAGCAAACGAACTATGGCTACACCTTC,NA,TRBJ1-2,NA,TRBV5-1
CASSVGAGAGADEQYF,TGTGCCAGCAGCGTAGGGGCAGGGGCGGGAGCGGACGAGCAGTACTTC,NA,TRBJ2-7,NA,TRBV9
CASSRRENNEQFF,TGTGCCAGCAGTAGGAGAGAAAACAATGAGCAGTTCTTC,NA,TRBJ2-1,NA,TRBV6-5
CASSLAGTGDYGYTF,TGTGCCAGCAGTTTGGCCGGGACAGGGGACTATGGCTACACCTTC,NA,TRBJ1-2,TRBD1,TRBV28
CASSLGAGTNTGELFF,TGCGCCAGCAGCTTGGGGGCAGGGACGAACACCGGGGAGCTGTTTTTT,NA,TRBJ2-2,NA,TRBV5-1
CASSLGRSTEAFF,TGTGCCAGTAGTCTGGGGCGGAGCACTGAAGCTTTCTTT,NA,TRBJ1-1,NA,TRBV19
CASSLQGREETQYF,TGCGCCAGCAGCTTACAGGGTAGGGAAGAGACCCAGTACTTC,once,TRBJ2-5,NA,TRBV5-1
CASSYEPTGTGALRPQHF,TGTGCCAGCAGCTATGAGCCCACCGGGACAGGGGCGTTACGGCCCCAGCATTTT,NA,TRBJ1-5,TRBD1,TRBV7-2
CASSRQGSNTEAFF,TGTGCCAGCAGTCGACAGGGATCGAACACTGAAGCTTTCTTT,NA,TRBJ1-1,TRBD1,TRBV6-2/TRBV6-3
CASSAYRGQPQHF,TGTGCCAGCAGTGCGTACAGGGGTCAGCCCCAGCATTTT,NA,TRBJ1-5,TRBD1,TRBV27
CASSREDQGAEQYF,TGTGCCAGCAGCAGGGAGGACCAGGGGGCCGAGCAGTACTTC,NA,TRBJ2-7,TRBD1,TRBV5-6
CASSELSTSSYNEQFF,TGTGCCAGCAGTGAACTTAGCACGAGCTCCTACAATGAGCAGTTCTTC,NA,TRBJ2-1,NA,TRBV6-1
CASSLGGSGELFF,TGTGCCAGCAGTTTAGGGGGGTCCGGGGAGCTGTTTTTT,once,TRBJ2-2,NA,TRBV28
CASSYAGSSYEQYF,TGTGCCAGCAGCTATGCGGGGTCCTCCTACGAGCAGTACTTC,NA,TRBJ2-7,NA,TRBV5-4
CASSQDRLAHTQYF,TGCGCCAGCAGCCAAGATCGTTTAGCGCATACGCAGTATTTT,NA,TRBJ2-3,NA,TRBV4-3
CAITGVINQPQHF,TGTGCCATCACAGGGGTAATAAATCAGCCCCAGCATTTT,NA,TRBJ1-5,TRBD1,TRBV6-5
CASSIISAGDSYEQYF,TGTGCCAGCAGCATTATTTCCGCAGGGGACTCCTACGAGCAGTACTTC,NA,TRBJ2-7,NA,TRBV28
CASSLGGGIKNIQYF,TGCGCCAGCAGCTTGGGTGGAGGTATCAAAAACATTCAGTACTTC,once,TRBJ2-4,NA,TRBV5-1
CASSYSNLANTGELFF,TGTGCCAGCAGTTACTCGAACCTAGCCAACACCGGGGAGCTGTTTTTT,NA,TRBJ2-2,NA,TRBV6-5
CASSYSSISYNSPLHF,TGTGCCAGCAGTTACTCGTCCATCTCCTATAATTCACCCCTCCACTTT,NA,TRBJ1-6,NA,TRBV6-5
CASSVTGANYGYTF,TGTGCCAGCAGCGTAACAGGGGCTAACTATGGCTACACCTTC,NA,TRBJ1-2,TRBD1,TRBV9